This T cell receptor (beta chain) was identified in a study of human T cells and chemical hapten exposure. Looking at the study overall: Among samples, TCR yields varied mainly because of small differences in pooled library volume. Overall study results and limits: The number of TCRs above 1 in 1000 frequency did not change after DPC sensitization.

Total RNA extraction was carried out from unfractionated whole blood. Note on this clonotype: Its antigen is undetermined.

Per the original methods: Across samples, TCR counts had a median of approximately 100,000 and ranged from about 23,224 to 690,600. One entry per CDR3 protein results from TCRdb running MiXCR on the 5' RACE reads. TCRdb's processing, not the study's, gives the V and J calls here. The sample yields tens of thousands of distinct CDR3 sequences, roughly 15% seen once. Germline assignment: CDR1 SGHRS and CDR2 YFSETQ. The V gene lost 0 bases and the J gene lost 1 base, with 5 bases spanning the gap. There are 15 residues in the CDR3. V gene TRBV5-1 combines with J gene TRBJ2-6; D is unclear. The source of this sequence is a female donor in good health. Written as DNA, the CDR3 is TGCGCCAGCAGCTTGGGGGCATCTGGGGCCAACGTCCTGACTTTC. It translates to CASSLGASGANVLTF.